Following are 17 T cell receptor beta chains from one sample sequenced in a study of blood T cell repertoires in COVID-19. Clones were read by immunoSEQ multiplex PCR, and TCRdb kept only the in-frame ones, dropping some. Of a few hundred thousand clones listed, approximately 92% are singletons. What was sequenced was peripheral blood. The receptors shown here come from a person under 30 with COVID-19, enrolled during active disease.

The table lists this clone with a few counts. The chain couples TRBV4-1 to TRBJ2-7; no reliable D call. Trimming left V 0 bases short and J 0 bases short, with 12 bases between. The germline CDR1 and CDR2 sequences are MGHRA and YSYEKL. The CDR3 runs to 16 residues. CDR3 sequence reads: CASSQDQTWSSYEQYF. The CDR3 DNA follows: TGCGCCAGCAGCCAAGATCAGACGTGGAGCTCCTACGAGCAGTACTTC.

The chain has TRBV11-2 and TRBJ2-1; 8 bases are shared with TRBD2. J was trimmed by 0 bases and V by 5 bases; bases with no gene match: 3. This CDR3 is 15 amino acids long. Germline loops: CDR1 SGHAT, CDR2 FQNNGV. CDR3 protein: CASSPGRASYNEQFF. In DNA form, the CDR3 reads TGTGCCAGCAGCCCCGGGAGGGCCTCCTACAATGAGCAGTTCTTC.

The chain carries TRBV30 and TRBJ2-3; 8 nucleotides line up with TRBD2. Germline-derived CDR1 and CDR2 are GTSNPN and SVGIG (reference sequence). The CDR3 totals 15 residues. J lost 0 bases, V lost 3 bases, and 5 bases had no gene match. As DNA, the CDR3 is TGTGCCTGGAGCCCGGGGGGGACTAGCACAGATACGCAGTATTTT. This gives the protein CAWSPGGTSTDTQYF.

The chain is built from TRBV3-1 (or the pseudogene TRBV3-2) and TRBJ1-2, with D uncertain. V was shortened by 0 bases and J by 8 bases, with 7 bases between the two germline ends. The CDR3 is 12 residues long. From germline, CDR1 is LGHDT and CDR2 YNNKEL (reference sequence). In DNA form, the CDR3 reads TGTGCCAGCAGCCAAGAAGCGCGGGGCTACACCTTC. Protein sequence: CASSQEARGYTF.

This clone was observed once. The chain links TRBV5-6 to TRBJ1-2, with D perhaps TRBD1 (6 bases). This CDR3 has 14 amino acids. V dropped 0 bases and J dropped 4 bases, with 10 bases sitting between them. CDR1 is SGHDT and CDR2 is YYEEEE in the germline V gene. CDR3 nucleotide sequence: TGTGCCAGCAGCTTGGATCAGGGGAGCTATGGCTACACCTTC. This gives the protein CASSLDQGSYGYTF.

CDR3 bases: TGTGCCAGCAGCTTGGTCGGGACTAGCGGGAGCTCGCGGAAGACCCAGTACTTC. Residues: CASSLVGTSGSSRKTQYF. The V and J genes are TRBV7-2 and TRBJ2-5; TRBD2 matches 14 bases. V lost 3 bases, J lost 6 bases, and 12 bases stayed unmatched. Germline-derived CDR1 and CDR2 are SGHTA and FQGNSA. The CDR3 length is 18 residues.

CDR3 in DNA: TGTGCCAGTGCTCCAGGGGGCTACTATGGCTACACCTTC. This translates into CASAPGGYYGYTF. The V gene is TRBV19, the J gene TRBJ1-2; 8 nucleotides line up with TRBD1. The CDR3 covers 13 residues. Germline V lookup: CDR1 LNHDA, CDR2 SQIVND (reference sequence). V trimming: 8 bases; J trimming: 3 bases; junction bases outside the gene matches: 5.

This chain joins TRBV20-1 and TRBJ2-3; 11 positions match TRBD2. Germline V gives CDR1 DFQATT, CDR2 SNEGSKA (reference sequence). The CDR3 is made up of 15 amino acids. The trim removed 3 bases at V and 2 bases at J, leaving 4 bases unmatched. The DNA of the CDR3 is TGCAGTGCTAGTAGCGGGAGGGACTCCACAGATACGCAGTATTTT. Its translation is CSASSGRDSTDTQYF.

The chain combines TRBV24-1 with TRBJ2-5, with TRBD2 as a possible D gene (6 bases). This CDR3 comprises 15 residues. Trimming removed 0 bases from V and 2 bases from J, with 9 bases in between. Germline-derived CDR1 and CDR2 are KGHDR and SFDVKD. The CDR3 coding sequence is TGTGCCACCAGTGATTTGCAGGAGGGTCAAGAGACCCAGTACTTC. Amino acid sequence: CATSDLQEGQETQYF.

The genes are TRBV9 and TRBJ2-3; D perhaps matches TRBD2 (5 bases). The V and J ends lost 0 bases and 2 bases respectively, with 7 bases between them. Germline lookup yields CDR1 SGDLS and CDR2 YYNGEE. CDR3 length equals 14 residues. Here the CDR3 reads CASSVGTYTDTQYF. DNA for the CDR3: TGTGCCAGCAGCGTAGGGACTTACACAGATACGCAGTATTTT.

The gene calls are TRBV27 and TRBJ1-5, with 8 bases matching TRBD1. From germline, CDR1 is MNHEY and CDR2 SMNVEV (reference sequence). V was pared by 11 bases and J by 3 bases, with 9 bases of the junction left unmatched. CDR3 length: 14 amino acids. The DNA for the CDR3 is TGTGCCGCAGACAGGGGTTTTAACAATCAGCCCCAGCATTTT. This gives the protein CAADRGFNNQPQHF.

The chain combines TRBV5-1 with TRBJ2-7; TRBD2 aligns across 13 bases. With 5 bases clipped from V and 6 bases from J, the junction kept 5 bases outside the gene matches. Germline V lookup: CDR1 SGHRS, CDR2 YFSETQ. The CDR3 length is 14 residues. CDR3 bases: TGCGCCAGCAGGCCGGGACTAGCGGGACCCGAGCAGTACTTC. Translating gives CASRPGLAGPEQYF.

The chain employs TRBV2 and TRBJ2-1; maybe TRBD1 (6 bases). The germline CDR1 and CDR2 sequences are SNHLY and FYNNEI. Trimming took off 6 bases at V and 3 bases at J, with 12 bases between the two ends. The CDR3 has 14 amino acids. CDR3 region: CASRADSRYNEQFF. The CDR3 region has the DNA TGTGCCAGCAGAGCGGACAGCCGCTACAATGAGCAGTTCTTC.

The rearrangement links TRBV28 to TRBJ1-5, with D perhaps matching TRBD1 (6 bases). Looked up from germline, CDR1 is MDHEN and CDR2 is SYDVKM. The CDR3 covers 14 residues. Trimming removed 4 bases at V and 3 bases at J, with 10 bases between. The CDR3 is CASSYRVPNQPQHF. The CDR3 DNA reads as TGTGCCAGCAGTTACAGGGTTCCCAATCAGCCCCAGCATTTT.

V is TRBV25-1 and J is TRBJ1-1, with D tentatively TRBD1 (5 bases). The CDR3 is 14 amino acids. V gave up 4 bases and J gave up 4 bases, with 13 bases separating them. CDR1 and CDR2 (germline): MGHDK, SYGVNS. DNA of the CDR3: TGTGCCAGCAGTGGTGTCAGGGCGAGCACTGAAGCTTTCTTT. Its protein product is CASSGVRASTEAFF.

This chain uses TRBV30 with TRBJ2-3; D remains unclear. The CDR3 is 13 amino acids. Germline values: CDR1 GTSNPN, CDR2 SVGIG (reference sequence). V dropped 3 bases and J dropped 0 bases, with 7 bases sitting between them. The CDR3 loop is CAWRIGSTDTQYF. The DNA for the CDR3 is TGTGCCTGGAGAATCGGTAGCACAGATACGCAGTATTTT.

The chain is built from TRBV3-1 (or the pseudogene TRBV3-2) and TRBJ2-4; no firm D call. V was trimmed by 5 bases and J by 10 bases, leaving 15 bases between them. From germline, CDR1 is LGHDT and CDR2 YNNKEL (reference sequence). This CDR3 has 13 amino acids. CDR3 protein: CASSSLGLLIQYF. CDR3 DNA: TGTGCCAGCAGCTCCCTGGGCTTGCTGATTCAGTACTTC.